This TCR beta chain was sequenced in a study of T cells in Graves' hyperthyroidism and ophthalmopathy (dated by TCRdb to the late 2010s). As for the study more broadly: Peripheral blood samples were taken at the time of initial diagnosis, prior to any treatment. The roughly 90 discovery patients were divided at random into training and test sets in a 7:3 ratio. TCR Vbeta CDR3 sequencing of 140 or so peripheral blood samples (roughly 41 ophthalmopathy, about 75 hyperthyroidism and approximately 17 progressor patients) is reported in the paper. Prospective prediction of ophthalmopathy was tested in an independent validation cohort consisting of 18 to 20 hyperthyroidism patients and some 16 patients who later progressed to ophthalmopathy. To identify TCR V-J signatures that set the groups apart, the researchers used a discovery cohort of 100 patients, made up of 40 to 45 with Graves' ophthalmopathy and some 55 with stable Graves' hyperthyroidism. After sampling, hyperthyroidism patients received methimazole starting at 30 mg daily, and ophthalmopathy patients received high-dose intravenous methylprednisolone. The study also compared thyroid tissue and blood T-cell repertoires from several Graves' hyperthyroidism patients. On the study overall, not on this receptor specifically: During validation, the model predicted progression to ophthalmopathy a median of approximately 7 months ahead of onset, with around 65% sensitivity and less than 85% specificity. A 13 V-J signature model separated ophthalmopathy from stable hyperthyroidism, with roughly 88% sensitivity and 81% to 83% specificity in cross-validation and 80%/75% in testing. Sample size was not statistically predetermined, and investigators were not blinded to group allocation. Blood samples also contained most of the expanded thyroid clonotypes (frequency above 0.001), which suggests that blood repertoires may reflect thyroid immune responses.

The TCR beta CDR3 regions were amplified from the RNA transcripts. For the first round of RT-PCR on the TCR CDR3, the HTBI primer set was used together with the Qiagen OneStep RT-PCR kit. A second multiplex PCR round built the libraries, followed by size selection and purification. Libraries were sequenced paired-end with 100 bp reads on an Illumina HiSeq2000. As for the original processing: SOAPnuke was used to process the raw data, removing reads that contained adapters or uncalled bases, had a mean Phred below 15, or lacked an exact match to the constant primer or identifier. COPE v1.2.5 was used to merge high-quality paired reads, and clonotypes were defined as unique nucleotide sequences. MiTCR v1.1 was used to align the clonotypes against IMGT TRBV, TRBD and TRBJ reference segments. Analysis was restricted to V-J combinations with a frequency above 0.0001, which covered about 99% of repertoires. A TCS score was defined as the ratio between F50 (clonal expansion) and ExV (chaos), using BLOSUM62-based TCRdist between CDR3 peptides within each V-J. Welch's t-statistics and random forest reduced 514 V-J features to 13, which were used in a naive Bayes classifier (R e1071). TCRdb's own reprocessing of the public reads used fastp at Q25 and MiXCR and kept productive beta chains. Every entry covers one CDR3 protein and lists the most common genes and DNA from its rows. The authors' filters were not applied to this entry. Within this sample are around 340,000 distinct CDR3 sequences, with roughly a fifth of them counted one time only. Clones ranked in the top ten supply 50% of the sample.

Graves' hyperthyroidism was defined as stable when no progression to ophthalmopathy occurred over 18 months of follow-up. Hyperthyroidism patients were newly diagnosed, had a disease duration of under 2 months, and were aged 18 to 65 years. The study excluded patients with uncontrolled infections, other autoimmune diseases, pregnancy or lactation. Diagnoses relied on clinical symptoms, serum thyroxine and TRAb, thyroid ultrasound and orbital computed tomography. PBMCs were isolated from about 9.1 ml of fresh peripheral blood by Ficoll-Paque density gradient centrifugation. Total RNA was extracted with Trizol reagent, and quality was checked on an Agilent 2100 Bioanalyzer. For this chain, trimming is 5 bases at the V end and 5 bases at the J end, and the number of junction bases without a gene match is 7. Including the terminal cysteine and phenylalanine, the CDR3 comprises 15 residues. Of all the DNA, just the CDR3 is kept, 45 bases in frame from base 1. Looking up the germline V gene (reference sequence) yields CDR1 DFQATT and CDR2 SNEGSKA.

This clonotype was detected many times. Its antigen is currently not known. No clone much larger than this one lies a single base away; base qualities are absent. The rearranged chain carries TRBV20-1 and TRBJ1-5; 12 of the junction bases match TRBD1. The sequenced sample was blood. This TCR was recovered from a woman in her forties or fifties with Graves' hyperthyroidism. The CDR3 protein is CSASTGTGGYQPQHF. The DNA sequence is given as TGCAGTGCTTCAACCGGGACAGGGGGCTATCAGCCCCAGCATTTT.